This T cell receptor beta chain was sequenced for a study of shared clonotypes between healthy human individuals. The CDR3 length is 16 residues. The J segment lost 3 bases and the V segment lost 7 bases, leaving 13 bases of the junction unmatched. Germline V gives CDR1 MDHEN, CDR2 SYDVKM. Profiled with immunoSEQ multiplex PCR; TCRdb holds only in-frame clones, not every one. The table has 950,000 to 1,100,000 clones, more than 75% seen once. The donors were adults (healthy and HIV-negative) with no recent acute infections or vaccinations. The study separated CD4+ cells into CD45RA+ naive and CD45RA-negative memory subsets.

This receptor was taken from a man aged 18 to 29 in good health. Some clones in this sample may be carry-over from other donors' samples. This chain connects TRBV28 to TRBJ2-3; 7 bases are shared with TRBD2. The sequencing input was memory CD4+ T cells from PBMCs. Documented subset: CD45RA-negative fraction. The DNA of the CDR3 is TGTGCCAGCACCTCCCCCGGGCTAGCGGCGACAGATACGCAGTATTTT. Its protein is CASTSPGLAATDTQYF.